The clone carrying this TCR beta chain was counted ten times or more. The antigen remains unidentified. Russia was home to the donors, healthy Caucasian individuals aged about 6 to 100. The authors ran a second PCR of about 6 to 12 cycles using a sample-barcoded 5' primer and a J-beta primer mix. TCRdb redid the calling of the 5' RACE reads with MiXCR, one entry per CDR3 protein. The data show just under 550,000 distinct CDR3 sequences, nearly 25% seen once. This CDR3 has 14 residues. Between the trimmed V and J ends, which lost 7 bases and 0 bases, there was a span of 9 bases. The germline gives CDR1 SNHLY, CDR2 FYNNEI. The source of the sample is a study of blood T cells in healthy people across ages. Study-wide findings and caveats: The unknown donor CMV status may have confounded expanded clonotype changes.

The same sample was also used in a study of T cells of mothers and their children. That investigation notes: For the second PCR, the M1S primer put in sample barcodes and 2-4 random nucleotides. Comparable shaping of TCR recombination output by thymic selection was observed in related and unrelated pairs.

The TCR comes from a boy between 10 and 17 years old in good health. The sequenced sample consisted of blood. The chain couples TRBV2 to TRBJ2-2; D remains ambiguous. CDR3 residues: CASTWHTNTGELFF. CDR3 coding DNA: TGTGCCAGCACGTGGCACACGAACACCGGGGAGCTGTTTTTT.